These 23 T cell receptor beta chains share one sample of origin, sequenced in a study of blood T cell repertoires in COVID-19 (dated by TCRdb to the early 2020s). Libraries were prepared through the immunoSEQ multiplex PCR assay. The table was pulled from immuneACCESS by TCRdb, which kept in-frame rearrangements only. Such tables lose some clones; where checked, under half of the loss comes from unresolved V genes, and the rest has no known cause. This sample gives about 120,000 clones in total; 90% of them show up just once. The ten largest clones represent 3.8% of the sample. Sequenced input: peripheral blood. The receptor set was obtained from a woman aged 60 to 75 with COVID-19, enrolled during active disease.

The V call is TRBV3-1 (or the pseudogene TRBV3-2), the J call TRBJ2-7; 9 bases line up with TRBD2. V lost 1 base, J lost 1 base, and 2 bases stayed unmatched. Germline-derived CDR1 and CDR2 are LGHDT and YNNKEL (reference sequence). This CDR3 has 15 amino acids. The CDR3 loop reads CASSQAGLASYEQYF. CDR3 in DNA: TGTGCCAGCAGCCAAGCTGGACTAGCGTCCTACGAGCAGTACTTC.

The chain uses TRBV24-1 and TRBJ2-1; D is possibly TRBD2 (6 bases). Per germline, CDR1 KGHDR and CDR2 SFDVKD. V lost 5 bases, J lost 6 bases, and 10 bases lay in between. The CDR3 consists of 13 residues. In nucleotides, the CDR3 is TGTGCCACCAGTGGTCCGACTAGCAATGAGCAGTTCTTC. Translation: CATSGPTSNEQFF.

This clone was seen more than once but under ten times. This chain uses TRBV18 with TRBJ1-1, with D hard to call. CDR3 length equals 17 residues. Germline loops: CDR1 KGHSH, CDR2 LQKENI. Between the trimmed V and J ends, which lost 6 bases and 1 base, there was a span of 21 bases. In DNA, the CDR3 is TGTGCCAGCTCCCCATTTGCCGTCCGAACTTCGAACACTGAAGCTTTCTTT. This translates into CASSPFAVRTSNTEAFF.

The CDR3 loop reads CASSQDGREASYEQYF. The CDR3 DNA sequence: TGCGCCAGCAGCCAAGATGGGAGGGAAGCCTCCTACGAGCAGTACTTC. J is TRBJ2-7 and V is TRBV4-1; 7 bases are a match to TRBD2. The junction had 5 bases not matched to a gene; V was cut back by 0 bases and J by 0 bases. CDR3 length: 16 residues. Germline CDR1 MGHRA, CDR2 YSYEKL.

J is TRBJ2-5 and V is TRBV6-5, with D possibly TRBD2 on 5 matching bases. CDR3 length equals 12 residues. Trimming shortened V by 8 bases and J by 14 bases, and 21 bases separated the two germline ends. Germline loops: CDR1 MNHEY, CDR2 SVGAGI. The CDR3 sequence: CASQHEGLSLYF. The CDR3 nucleotides are TGTGCCAGCCAACACGAAGGACTCAGCCTTTACTTC.

This chain uses TRBV3-1 (or the pseudogene TRBV3-2) with TRBJ2-7, with 7 bases matching TRBD1. Looked up from germline, CDR1 is LGHDT and CDR2 is YNNKEL (reference sequence). This CDR3 comprises 17 residues. Germline trimming cut 2 bases from V and 3 bases from J; bases unmatched to any gene: 13. The CDR3 here is CASSQFRGPGQIYEQYF. The CDR3 DNA sequence: TGTGCCAGCAGCCAATTTAGAGGACCGGGACAGATCTACGAGCAGTACTTC.

This clone was seen repeatedly, ten times or more. The chain uses TRBV7-2 and TRBJ2-7, with 8 bases matching TRBD1. V trimming: 5 bases; J trimming: 3 bases; junction bases outside the gene matches: 9. CDR3 length: 15 amino acids. Germline values: CDR1 SGHTA, CDR2 FQGNSA. Here the CDR3 DNA reads TGTGCCAGCAGCCTCCAGGGGGCGGGGTACTACGAGCAGTACTTC. It encodes CASSLQGAGYYEQYF.

The chain employs TRBV7-9 and TRBJ1-5; 8 bases line up with TRBD1. This CDR3 spans 14 amino acids. J lost 10 bases, V lost 2 bases, and 7 bases had no gene match. Germline assignment: CDR1 SEHNR and CDR2 FQNEAQ (reference sequence). This chain's CDR3 is CASSLSVGQGPQHF. The CDR3 nucleotides are TGTGCCAGCAGCTTATCTGTTGGACAGGGTCCCCAGCATTTT. The complete variable domain, with remaining parts taken from reference TRBV7-9 and TRBJ1-5, reads DTGVSQNPRHKITKRGQNVTFRCDPISEHNRLYWYRQTLGQGPEFLTYFQNEAQLEKSRLLSDRFSAERPKGSFSTLEIQRTEQGDSAMYLCASSLSVGQGPQHFGDGTRLSIL.

The chain carries TRBV18 and TRBJ1-1, with D tentatively TRBD1 (6 bases). CDR1 is KGHSH and CDR2 is LQKENI in the germline V gene. With 3 bases removed from V and 0 bases from J, the gap between germline ends came to 20 bases. The CDR3 totals 18 residues. The CDR3 nucleotides read TGTGCCAGCTCACCCCGAGGGGGTCGGTCCACCATGAACACTGAAGCTTTCTTT. Its protein product is CASSPRGGRSTMNTEAFF.

V usage is TRBV7-9 and J usage is TRBJ2-7, with a possible D match to TRBD1 (6 bases). The CDR3 is 13 residues long. V shed 5 bases and J shed 3 bases, with 11 bases lying between them. The V gene's germline CDR1 is SEHNR and CDR2 FQNEAQ (reference sequence). CDR3 residues: CASSRQVNYEQYF. CDR3 in DNA: TGTGCCAGCAGCCGACAGGTTAACTACGAGCAGTACTTC.

The chain combines TRBV7-2 with TRBJ2-2; 8 nucleotides match TRBD1. Unmatched junction bases numbered 8, after V lost 5 bases and J lost 3 bases. Germline CDR1 reads SGHTA; CDR2 reads FQGNSA. The CDR3 length is 16 residues. CDR3 region: CASSLKQGVDTGELFF. The CDR3 DNA follows: TGTGCCAGCAGCCTAAAACAGGGGGTTGACACCGGGGAGCTGTTTTTT.

This clone appeared a single time. The rearrangement joins TRBV7-3 to TRBJ2-7; TRBD1 matches 10 bases. V was clipped by 6 bases and J by 3 bases; unmatched bases: 2. The V gene's germline CDR1 is SGHTA and CDR2 FQGTGA. The CDR3 consists of 13 residues. CDR3 loop: CASSWDRGYEQYF. The CDR3 DNA reads as TGTGCCAGCAGTTGGGACAGGGGCTACGAGCAGTACTTC.

This sequence joins TRBV19 and TRBJ1-2; 7 bases are shared with TRBD1. In germline, CDR1 is LNHDA, CDR2 SQIVND (reference sequence). This CDR3 has 16 residues. The V segment lost 6 bases and the J segment 0 bases; nucleotides outside the gene matches: 10. CDR3 DNA sequence: TGTGCCAGTAGGGGTACAGGGGTGAGGGCTAACTATGGCTACACCTTC. It is translated as CASRGTGVRANYGYTF.

The chain recombines TRBV7-2 with TRBJ2-7; possible D gene TRBD2, 5 bases. Per the germline V gene, CDR1 is SGHTA and CDR2 is FQGNSA. The V and J ends lost 0 bases and 4 bases respectively, with 31 bases between them. This CDR3 comprises 21 residues. This chain's CDR3 is CASSLASRPLDSPGKPYEQYF. CDR3 nucleotide sequence: TGTGCCAGCAGCTTAGCTTCGAGGCCCTTGGACTCTCCTGGGAAACCTTACGAGCAGTACTTC.

This chain uses TRBV9 with TRBJ1-5, with 9 bases aligning to TRBD1. Germline-derived CDR1 and CDR2 are SGDLS and YYNGEE. Trimming removed 3 bases from V and 4 bases from J; junction bases left unmatched: 5. This CDR3 spans 15 amino acids. CDR3 sequence: CASSEGQGGNQPQHF. DNA for the CDR3: TGTGCCAGCAGCGAGGGACAGGGAGGGAATCAGCCCCAGCATTTT.

The chain joins TRBV7-2 to TRBJ1-1; D is uncertain. This CDR3 is 14 amino acids long. Germline CDR1 reads SGHTA; CDR2 reads FQGNSA. The V and J ends lost 1 base and 12 bases respectively, with 18 bases between them. In DNA, the CDR3 is TGTGCCAGCAGCTTAGGTGCTTTGAGCGCCCAAACTTTCTTT. It yields the protein CASSLGALSAQTFF. Combining the CDR3 with reference TRBV7-2 and TRBJ1-1 gives the whole variable domain GAGVSQSPSNKVTEKGKDVELRCDPISGHTALYWYRQSLGQGLEFLIYFQGNSAPDKSGLPSDRFSAERTGGSVSTLTIQRTQQEDSAVYLCASSLGALSAQTFFGQGTRLTVV.

The V call is TRBV4-3, the J call TRBJ1-3; TRBD1 might be the D (5 bases). Germline assignment: CDR1 LGHNA and CDR2 YSLEER. The CDR3 is made up of 14 amino acids. The ends were cut back, 1 base at V and 4 bases at J, with 8 bases in the middle. The CDR3 DNA reads as TGCGCCAGCAGCCAAGTAGGGGCCGGAAACACCATATATTTT. This encodes CASSQVGAGNTIYF.

The rearrangement joins TRBV4-3 to TRBJ2-3, with 7 bases that match TRBD2. The CDR3 length is 14 residues. Germline V gene data show CDR1 as LGHNA and CDR2 as YSLEER. Germline trimming cut 0 bases from V and 10 bases from J; bases unmatched to any gene: 7. The CDR3: CASSQDLGGGSQYF. The CDR3 DNA reads as TGCGCCAGCAGCCAAGATTTGGGGGGGGGTTCGCAGTATTTT.

The V call is TRBV5-1, the J call TRBJ2-1; 14 bases are a match to TRBD2. This CDR3 is 19 amino acids long. Germline V lookup: CDR1 SGHRS, CDR2 YFSETQ. V lost 6 bases and J lost 7; bases outside the gene matches: 18. The CDR3 nucleotides read TGCGCCAGCATGCTGAAGAGACTAGCGGGGGGGCCTCAACGGAATGAGCAGTTCTTC. It encodes CASMLKRLAGGPQRNEQFF.

The V gene is TRBV5-1, the J gene TRBJ2-3, with D possibly being TRBD2 (7 bases). V lost 1 base and J 3 bases, leaving 15 bases between the germline ends. Germline CDR1 and CDR2: SGHRS and YFSETQ. The length of the CDR3 is 16 residues. The chain's CDR3 is CASSLSGGARTDTQYF. As DNA, the CDR3 is TGCGCCAGCAGCTTGAGTGGGGGGGCTAGGACAGATACGCAGTATTTT.

V is TRBV5-3 and J is TRBJ2-7; D ambiguous. TRBV5-3 qualifies as an ORF whose function is uncertain. The CDR3 has 11 amino acids. V lost 5 bases, J lost 0 bases, and 3 bases lay in between. CDR3 residues: CARRASYEQYF. The CDR3 coding sequence is TGTGCCAGAAGGGCCTCCTACGAGCAGTACTTC.

To note about this clone: This same CDR3 is encoded by further DNA sequences in the sample. The rearrangement uses TRBV5-1 and TRBJ2-7; D is uncertain. V was clipped by 2 bases and J by 0 bases, with 6 bases between them. This CDR3 contains 13 residues. Germline V gene sequence: CDR1 SGHRS, CDR2 YFSETQ. This chain's CDR3 is CASSFSGSYEQYF. As DNA, the CDR3 is TGCGCCAGCAGCTTCTCCGGCTCCTACGAGCAGTACTTC.

This clone came up a few times. This chain joins TRBV12-3 or TRBV12-4 and TRBJ2-1; D is undetermined. V was pared by 2 bases and J by 5 bases, with 7 bases between. This CDR3 region has 13 residues. CDR3 in DNA: TGTGCCAGCAGTTTATTTCTCGACAATGAGCAGTTCTTC. Its protein is CASSLFLDNEQFF.